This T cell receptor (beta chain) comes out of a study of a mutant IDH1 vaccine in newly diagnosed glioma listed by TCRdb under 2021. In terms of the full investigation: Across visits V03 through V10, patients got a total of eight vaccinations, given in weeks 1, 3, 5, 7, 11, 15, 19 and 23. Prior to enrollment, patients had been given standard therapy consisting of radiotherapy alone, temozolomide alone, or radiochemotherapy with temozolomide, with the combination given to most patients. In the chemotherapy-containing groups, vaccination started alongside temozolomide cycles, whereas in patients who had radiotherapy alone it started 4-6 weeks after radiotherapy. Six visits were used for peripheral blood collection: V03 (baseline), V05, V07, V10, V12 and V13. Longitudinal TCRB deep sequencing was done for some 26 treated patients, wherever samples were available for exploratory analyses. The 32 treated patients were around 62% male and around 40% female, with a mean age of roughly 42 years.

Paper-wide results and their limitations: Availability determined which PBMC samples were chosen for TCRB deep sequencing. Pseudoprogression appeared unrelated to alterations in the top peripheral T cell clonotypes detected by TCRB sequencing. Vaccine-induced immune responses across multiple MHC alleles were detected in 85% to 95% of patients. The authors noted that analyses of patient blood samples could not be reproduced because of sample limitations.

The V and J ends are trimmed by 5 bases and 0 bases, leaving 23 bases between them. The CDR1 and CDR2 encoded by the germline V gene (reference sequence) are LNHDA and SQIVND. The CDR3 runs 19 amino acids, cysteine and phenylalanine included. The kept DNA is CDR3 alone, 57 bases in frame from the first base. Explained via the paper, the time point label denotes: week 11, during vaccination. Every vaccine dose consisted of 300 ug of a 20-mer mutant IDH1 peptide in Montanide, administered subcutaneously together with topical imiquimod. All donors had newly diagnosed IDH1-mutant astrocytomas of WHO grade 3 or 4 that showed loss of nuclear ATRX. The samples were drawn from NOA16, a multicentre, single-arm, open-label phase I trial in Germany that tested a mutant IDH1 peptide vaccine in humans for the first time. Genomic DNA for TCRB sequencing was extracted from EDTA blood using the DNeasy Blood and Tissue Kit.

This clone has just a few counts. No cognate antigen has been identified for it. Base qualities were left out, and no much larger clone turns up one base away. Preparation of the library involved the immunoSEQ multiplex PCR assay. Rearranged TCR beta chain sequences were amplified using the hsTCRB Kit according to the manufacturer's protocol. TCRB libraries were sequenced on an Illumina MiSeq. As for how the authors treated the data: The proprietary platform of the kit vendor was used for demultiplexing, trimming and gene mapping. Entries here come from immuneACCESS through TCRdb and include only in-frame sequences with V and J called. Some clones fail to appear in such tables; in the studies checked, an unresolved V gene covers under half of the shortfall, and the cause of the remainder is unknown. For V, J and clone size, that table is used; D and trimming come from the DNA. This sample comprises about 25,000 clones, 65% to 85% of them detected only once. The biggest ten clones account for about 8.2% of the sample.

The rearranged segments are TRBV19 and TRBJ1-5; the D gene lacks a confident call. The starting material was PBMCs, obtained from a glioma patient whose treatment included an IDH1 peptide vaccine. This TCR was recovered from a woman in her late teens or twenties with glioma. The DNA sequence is TGTGCCAGTAGTCCAGTTTCGGCCGAAACCGTACATAGCAATCAGCCCCAGCATTTT. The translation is CASSPVSAETVHSNQPQHF.